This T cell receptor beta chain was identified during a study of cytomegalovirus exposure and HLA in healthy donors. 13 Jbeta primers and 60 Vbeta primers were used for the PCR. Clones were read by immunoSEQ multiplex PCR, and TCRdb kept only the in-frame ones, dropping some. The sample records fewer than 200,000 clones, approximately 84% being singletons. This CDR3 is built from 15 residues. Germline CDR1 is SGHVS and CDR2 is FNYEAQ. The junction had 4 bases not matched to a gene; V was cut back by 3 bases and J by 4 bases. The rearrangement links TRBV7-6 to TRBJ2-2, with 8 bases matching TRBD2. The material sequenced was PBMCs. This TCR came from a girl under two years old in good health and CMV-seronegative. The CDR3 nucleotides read TGTGCCAGCAGCTTGGGACTAGTCGGCACCGGGGAGCTGTTTTTT. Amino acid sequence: CASSLGLVGTGELFF. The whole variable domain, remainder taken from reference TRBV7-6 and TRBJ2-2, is GAGVSQSPRYKVTKRGQDVALRCDPISGHVSLYWYRQALGQGPEFLTYFNYEAQQDKSGLPNDRFSAERPEGSISTLTIQRTEQRDSAMYRCASSLGLVGTGELFFGEGSRLTVL.